This note documents a single TCR delta chain sequence. No antigen is known for it. One base separates it from a far larger clone, so it is likely a read error. This CDR3 is also generated by other DNA sequences in the sample. V dropped 5 bases and J dropped 0 bases, with 33 bases sitting between them. The CDR3 sequence is 21 residues long. Germline-derived CDR1 and CDR2 are GEAIGNYY and EKD. Bulk repertoires came from Vgamma9/Vdelta2+ or Vdelta2-negative gammadelta T cells flow-sorted from PBMC. This sample stems from a study of γδ T cells in repeated Plasmodium falciparum infection. At the level of the study: Age- and gender-matched Australian children served as comparison for malaria-exposed Malian children. Each infection was followed by sampling at 21 days, plus baseline and some pre-infection draws.

Overall study findings and caveats: Donors in Mali lived in a small rural village, largely one ethnic group.

TCRdb called clones from the multiplex PCR reads again using CATT. Counted here are 75,000 to 100,000 delta-chain clones, more than 1.4% occurring once; the ten biggest clones make up just under 9%. The chain joins TRDV2 to TRDJ1; D is possibly TRDD2 or TRDD3 (5 bases each). Here the J gene came from matching the DNA to germline, since TCRdb omits it. The sequenced sample was gamma-delta T cells from blood. This clonotype was obtained from a pool of human donors (malaria-infected and uninfected, not separated). The CDR3 spells CACVSSRTFRYRLGYTDKLIF. CDR3 nucleotides: TGTGCCTGTGTGTCTTCCCGAACATTCCGATATCGATTGGGGTACACCGATAAACTCATCTTT.